This T cell receptor beta chain was recorded in a study of PD-1 blockade in classical Hodgkin lymphoma. Brentuximab vedotin exposure varied among the patients, all of whom had relapsed after autologous stem cell transplantation. A few counts support this clone. Libraries were prepared by immunoSEQ multiplex PCR; TCRdb keeps only in-frame clonotypes and omits some of them. Here the sample spans about 11,000 clones, around 80% being singletons. This CDR3 is 14 amino acids long. The specimen comprised peripheral blood mononuclear cells (PBMCs), sampled before the second cycle of nivolumab. The chain combines TRBV12-1 with TRBJ2-7; TRBD1 is the table's D call and was not checked against the DNA. TRBV12-1 is an annotated pseudogene. This clonotype originated in a human donor with classical Hodgkin lymphoma. The CDR3 DNA is TGTGCCAGCAGCCCCCGGACAGGAAACTACGAGCAGTACTTC. Protein sequence: CASSPRTGNYEQYF.